A selection of T cell receptor beta chains follows, all from one sample in a study of blood T cell repertoires in COVID-19. The method was immunoSEQ multiplex PCR; TCRdb's version includes in-frame clones alone and lacks a portion of them. Of about 200,000 clones in the sample, approximately 80% were seen once. The sample taken for sequencing was peripheral blood. These receptors were obtained from a man between 35 and 55 years old with acute or convalescent COVID-19. Both conserved end residues are part of each CDR3. The D gene is left open where the match is weak. Size tells how often a clone was seen (once, few, many) or the class of an expanded clone, and some rows leave it out.

TRBJ2-6,NA,NA,TRBV7-6,TGTGCCAGCAGCTTAATCTTAGGGTCAGGGATAACCAACGTCCTGACTTTC,CASSLILGSGITNVLTF
TRBJ2-5,NA,NA,TRBV7-2,TGTGCCAGCAGCCCAATCGGGAGACAGCCTCAAGAGACCCAGTACTTC,CASSPIGRQPQETQYF
TRBJ1-1,NA,NA,TRBV5-1,TGCGCCAGCAGCTTGGAGGTTCGGGGGGGCACTGAAGCTTTCTTT,CASSLEVRGGTEAFF
TRBJ2-2,NA,NA,TRBV10-1,TGCGCCAGCTTAGCTCTCGGTGTCGGGGAGCTGTTTTTT,CASLALGVGELFF
TRBJ2-1,NA,TRBD1,TRBV18,TGTGCCAGCTCACCATTACAGGGGGGCAATGAGCAGTTCTTC,CASSPLQGGNEQFF
TRBJ1-1,NA,NA,TRBV18,TGTGCCAGCTCCCCCACGGGGGGGCTCAAGACTGAAGCTTTCTTT,CASSPTGGLKTEAFF
TRBJ2-7,NA,TRBD2,TRBV9,TGTGCCAGCAGCGTAGATTTAGCGGGAGGGCGCGAGCAGTACTTC,CASSVDLAGGREQYF
TRBJ2-2,few,TRBD2,TRBV27,TGTGCCAGCAGTACCCCAGGGACTAGCGGGAACACCGGGGAGCTGTTTTTT,CASSTPGTSGNTGELFF
TRBJ1-2,once,NA,TRBV13,TGTGCCAGCAGCTTAGACAGGGATGGGTATGGCTACACCTTC,CASSLDRDGYGYTF
TRBJ2-5,NA,TRBD1,TRBV4-3,TGCGCCAGCAGCCAAAGGGGTGGCAGGGGGTCACAAGAGACCCAGTACTTC,CASSQRGGRGSQETQYF
TRBJ1-1,once,NA,TRBV5-5,TGTGCCAGCAGCTTTGCAGCTGAAGCTTTCTTT,CASSFAAEAFF
TRBJ1-1,NA,TRBD1,TRBV10-3,TGTGCCATCAGAGACGGGACAGGGAATACTGAAGCTTTCTTT,CAIRDGTGNTEAFF
TRBJ2-3,NA,NA,TRBV19,TGTGCCAGTAGTATAGCGGGAGTCAGGACAGATACGCAGTATTTT,CASSIAGVRTDTQYF
TRBJ1-4,NA,TRBD1,TRBV25-1,TGTGCCAGCAGTAGACAGGGGGCTAATGAAAAACTGTTTTTT,CASSRQGANEKLFF
TRBJ1-1,NA,NA,TRBV25-1,TGTGCCAGCAGTACCATGCCGGGGGGGGCTGCGGGCACTGAAGCTTTCTTT,CASSTMPGGAAGTEAFF
TRBJ1-6,NA,NA,TRBV5-1,TGCGCCAGCAGCTTGAGGAGTCAGGGTTCACCCCTCCACTTT,CASSLRSQGSPLHF
TRBJ2-1,few,TRBD2,TRBV12-3/TRBV12-4,TGTGCCAGCAGTTTGGTAGCGGGAGATGAGCAGTTCTTC,CASSLVAGDEQFF